One and the same sample provided the 15 T cell receptor beta chains below, sequenced in a study of cytomegalovirus exposure and HLA in healthy donors. Libraries were prepared by immunoSEQ multiplex PCR; TCRdb keeps only in-frame clonotypes and omits some of them. The sample carries fewer than 200,000 clones, 87% recorded once. Material for sequencing was PBMCs. These receptors were taken from a woman in her thirties in good health and CMV-seronegative.

V is TRBV10-3 and J is TRBJ1-1, with D tentatively TRBD1 (6 bases). Germline CDR1 and CDR2: ENHRY and SYGVKD. The V gene lost 3 bases and the J gene lost 0 bases, with 14 bases spanning the gap. The CDR3 extends over 16 amino acids. In nucleotides, the CDR3 is TGTGCCATCAGTGACCTGGACAGCAAGATGAACACTGAAGCTTTCTTT. Translating it yields CAISDLDSKMNTEAFF.

The chain carries TRBV30 and TRBJ2-7; 9 nucleotides match TRBD2. Germline CDR1 GTSNPN, CDR2 SVGIG (reference sequence). Trimming at V came to 4 bases and at J to 1 base, leaving 11 bases not matched to a gene. This CDR3 region has 16 residues. The CDR3: CAWNPIAGDFSYEQYF. The CDR3, as DNA: TGTGCCTGGAACCCCATAGCGGGGGACTTTTCCTACGAGCAGTACTTC. Combining the CDR3 with reference TRBV30 and TRBJ2-7 gives the whole variable domain SQTIHQWPATLVQPVGSPLSLECTVEGTSNPNLYWYRQAAGRGLQLLFYSVGIGQISSEVPQNLSASRPQDRQFILSSKKLLLSDSGFYLCAWNPIAGDFSYEQYFGPGTRLTVT.

V usage is TRBV19 and J usage is TRBJ2-1; 12 bases are shared with TRBD2. The CDR3 totals 15 residues. Germline CDR1 LNHDA, CDR2 SQIVND (reference sequence). The V gene end was trimmed by 5 bases and the J gene end by 4 bases; junction bases not matched to a gene: 3. The CDR3 bases are TGTGCCAGTAGTCTAGCGGGGGGGCCATACAATGAGCAGTTCTTC. Encoded protein: CASSLAGGPYNEQFF.

The chain is built from TRBV5-6 and TRBJ1-2; TRBD1 aligns across 7 bases. CDR3 length: 13 residues. Germline lookup yields CDR1 SGHDT and CDR2 YYEEEE. V lost 0 bases, J lost 8 bases, and 4 bases stayed unmatched. The CDR3 spells CASSLEGAQGYTF. As DNA, the CDR3 is TGTGCCAGCAGCTTGGAGGGGGCACAGGGCTACACCTTC.

The V gene is TRBV6-1, the J gene TRBJ2-5; D gene unclear. Germline values: CDR1 MNHNS, CDR2 SASEGT. This CDR3 has 13 residues. Trimming stripped 4 bases from V and 0 bases from J, with 6 bases between. In DNA, the CDR3 is TGTGCCAGCAGTGGGCAGTACCAAGAGACCCAGTACTTC. Translating gives CASSGQYQETQYF.

V gene TRBV7-8 combines with J gene TRBJ1-2, with 7 nucleotides matching TRBD1. CDR1 SGHVS and CDR2 FQNEAQ come from the germline V gene. Trimming took 3 bases from V and 5 from J; bases not matched to a gene: 9. The CDR3 is 15 amino acids. CDR3 DNA: TGTGCCAGCAGCTTGGTCGAGACAGGGAAGTATGGCTACACCTTC. Translating it yields CASSLVETGKYGYTF.

The gene calls are TRBV12-5 and TRBJ2-1, with D uncertain. Looked up from germline, CDR1 is LGHNT and CDR2 is FRNRAP. Trimming removed 0 bases from V and 8 bases from J, with 14 bases in between. CDR3 size: 15 residues. For the CDR3, the DNA is TGTGCTAGTGGTTTGGTGGGCCAACCAGTGGATGAGCAGTTCTTC. Translated: CASGLVGQPVDEQFF.

The V and J genes are TRBV2 and TRBJ1-1; D is perhaps TRBD1 (6 bases). Trimming took 7 bases from V and 1 from J, leaving 10 bases between them. This CDR3 has 13 residues. Germline values: CDR1 SNHLY, CDR2 FYNNEI. The CDR3 coding sequence is TGTGCCAGCACTACGGACAGGAACACTGAAGCTTTCTTT. Encoded protein: CASTTDRNTEAFF.

V gene TRBV9 combines with J gene TRBJ2-7; a weak D match, TRBD1 (5 bases). This CDR3 is 14 amino acids long. Deletions cut 3 bases from V and 7 bases from J, with 17 bases between. The germline gives CDR1 SGDLS, CDR2 YYNGEE. CDR3 nucleotide sequence: TGTGCCAGCAGCGCAGGGATAGGGCTACGGGAGCAGTACTTC. It codes for CASSAGIGLREQYF.

The chain has TRBV19 and TRBJ1-1, with D unclear. Germline values: CDR1 LNHDA, CDR2 SQIVND (reference sequence). The length of the CDR3 is 15 residues. With 5 bases removed from V and 5 bases from J, the gap between germline ends came to 18 bases. The CDR3 DNA is TGTGCCAGTAGTCCAAGGACGGGAAGAAGGACTGAAGCTTTCTTT. This sequence encodes CASSPRTGRRTEAFF.

The gene calls are TRBV5-6 and TRBJ1-6; unclear D gene. V was clipped by 3 bases and J by 8 bases, with 9 bases between them. The CDR3 extends over 13 amino acids. CDR1 is SGHDT and CDR2 is YYEEEE in the germline V gene. CDR3: CASSSRPYSPLHF. The CDR3 coding sequence is TGTGCCAGCAGCTCTCGTCCTTATTCACCCCTCCACTTT.

The chain couples TRBV2 to TRBJ2-1, with a weak D call TRBD1 (6 bases). Trimming shortened V by 3 bases and J by 12 bases, and 33 bases separated the two germline ends. Per the germline V gene, CDR1 is SNHLY and CDR2 is FYNNEI. This CDR3 contains 19 residues. This chain's CDR3 is CASSEGAPIFGRSRSRQFF. CDR3 bases: TGTGCCAGCAGTGAGGGGGCCCCGATTTTTGGGCGATCCCGATCCCGGCAGTTCTTC.

The chain links TRBV7-9 to TRBJ1-1, with D maybe TRBD1 (5 bases). Germline-derived CDR1 and CDR2 are SEHNR and FQNEAQ (reference sequence). Trimming cost V 4 bases and J 3 bases, with 15 bases left between them. CDR3 size: 15 residues. CDR3 residues: CASSSRRGMYTEAFF. In DNA, the CDR3 is TGTGCCAGCAGCTCACGGAGGGGCATGTACACTGAAGCTTTCTTT.

J is TRBJ2-5 and V is TRBV5-6, with a tentative D call TRBD1 (6 bases). With 0 bases removed from V and 2 bases from J, the gap between germline ends came to 11 bases. Germline lookup yields CDR1 SGHDT and CDR2 YYEEEE. The CDR3 is 15 amino acids. The CDR3 sequence is CASSLVVGQQETQYF. The CDR3 DNA reads as TGTGCCAGCAGCTTGGTCGTAGGACAGCAAGAGACCCAGTACTTC.

The chain has TRBV4-1 and TRBJ2-2, with D perhaps TRBD2 (5 bases). This CDR3 contains 17 residues. Germline assignment: CDR1 MGHRA and CDR2 YSYEKL. V lost 2 bases and J lost 5, with 18 bases in between. The CDR3 DNA reads TGCGCCAGCAGCCAACTGGTAGGGTTGACGGGGACCGGGGAGCTGTTTTTT. It translates to CASSQLVGLTGTGELFF.